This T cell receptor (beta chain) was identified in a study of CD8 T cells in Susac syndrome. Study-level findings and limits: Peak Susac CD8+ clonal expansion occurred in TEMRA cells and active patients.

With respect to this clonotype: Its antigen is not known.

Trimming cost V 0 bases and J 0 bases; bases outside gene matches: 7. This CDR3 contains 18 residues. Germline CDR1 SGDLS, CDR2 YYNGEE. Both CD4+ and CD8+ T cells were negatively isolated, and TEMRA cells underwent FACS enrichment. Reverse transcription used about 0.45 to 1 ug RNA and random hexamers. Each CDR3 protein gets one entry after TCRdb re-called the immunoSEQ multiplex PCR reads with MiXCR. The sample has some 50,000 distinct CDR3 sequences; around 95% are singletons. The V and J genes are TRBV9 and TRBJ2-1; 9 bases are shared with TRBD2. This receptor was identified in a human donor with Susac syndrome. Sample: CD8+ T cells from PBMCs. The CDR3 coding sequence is TGTGCCAGCAGCGTAGAAGGTAGCGGGGGTGCCTCCTACAATGAGCAGTTCTTC. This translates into CASSVEGSGGASYNEQFF. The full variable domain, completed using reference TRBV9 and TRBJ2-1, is DSGVTQTPKHLITATGQRVTLRCSPRSGDLSVYWYQQSLDQGLQFLIQYYNGEERAKGNILERFSAQQFPDLHSELNLSSLELGDSALYFCASSVEGSGGASYNEQFFGPGTRLTVL.